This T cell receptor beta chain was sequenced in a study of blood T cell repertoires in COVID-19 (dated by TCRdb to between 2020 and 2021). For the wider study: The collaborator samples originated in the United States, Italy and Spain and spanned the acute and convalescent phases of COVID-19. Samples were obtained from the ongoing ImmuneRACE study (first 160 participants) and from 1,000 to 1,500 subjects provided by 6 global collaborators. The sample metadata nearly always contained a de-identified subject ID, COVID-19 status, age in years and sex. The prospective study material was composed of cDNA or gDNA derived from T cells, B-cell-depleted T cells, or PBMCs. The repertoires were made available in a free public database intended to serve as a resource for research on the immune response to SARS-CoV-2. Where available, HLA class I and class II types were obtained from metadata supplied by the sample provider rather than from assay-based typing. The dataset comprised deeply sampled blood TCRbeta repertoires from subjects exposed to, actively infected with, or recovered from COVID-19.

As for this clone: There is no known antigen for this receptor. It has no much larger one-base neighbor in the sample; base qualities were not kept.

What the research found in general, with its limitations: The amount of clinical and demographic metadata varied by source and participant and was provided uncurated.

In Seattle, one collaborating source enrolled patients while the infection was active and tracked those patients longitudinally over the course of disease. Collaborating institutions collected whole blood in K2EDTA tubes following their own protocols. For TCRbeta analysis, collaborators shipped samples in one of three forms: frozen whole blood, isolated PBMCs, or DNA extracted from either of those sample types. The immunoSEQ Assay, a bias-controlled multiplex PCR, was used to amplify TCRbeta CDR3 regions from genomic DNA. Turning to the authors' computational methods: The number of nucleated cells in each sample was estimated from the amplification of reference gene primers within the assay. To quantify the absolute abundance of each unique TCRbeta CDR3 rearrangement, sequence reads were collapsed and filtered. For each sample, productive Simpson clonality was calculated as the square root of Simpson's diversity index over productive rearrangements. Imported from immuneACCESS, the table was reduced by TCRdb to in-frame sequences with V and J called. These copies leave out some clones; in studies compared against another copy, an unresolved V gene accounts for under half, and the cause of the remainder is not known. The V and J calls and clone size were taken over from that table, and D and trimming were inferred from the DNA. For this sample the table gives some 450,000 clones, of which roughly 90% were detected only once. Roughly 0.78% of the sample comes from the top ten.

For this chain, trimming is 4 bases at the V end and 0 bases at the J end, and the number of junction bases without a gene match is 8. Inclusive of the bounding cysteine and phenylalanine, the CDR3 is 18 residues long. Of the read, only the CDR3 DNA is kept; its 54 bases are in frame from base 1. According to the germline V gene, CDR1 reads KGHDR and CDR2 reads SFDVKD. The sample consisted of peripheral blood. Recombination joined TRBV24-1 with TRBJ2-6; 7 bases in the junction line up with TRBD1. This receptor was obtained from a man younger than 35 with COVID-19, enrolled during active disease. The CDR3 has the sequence CATSEHRTGSSGANVLTF. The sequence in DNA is TGTGCCACCAGTGAACACAGGACAGGAAGCTCTGGGGCCAACGTCCTGACTTTC.